The 21 T cell receptor beta chains in this list originate from one sample, sequenced in a study of T cell responses to AZD1222 COVID-19 vaccine. Method: immunoSEQ multiplex PCR; TCRdb's copy keeps in-frame clones and lacks some. The table lists 90,000 to 120,000 clones, about 90% of them singletons. The specimen comprised peripheral blood, sampled 28 days after the second AZD1222 dose. These receptors came from an adult who received the AZD1222 COVID-19 vaccine.

The V and J genes are TRBV2 and TRBJ2-5; D might be TRBD1 (6 bases). The CDR3 has 12 residues. Germline V gene lookup returns CDR1 SNHLY and CDR2 FYNNEI. The V end was cut by 11 bases, the J end by 1 base, with 11 bases between. The CDR3, as DNA: TGTGCCGGGGGACAAACCCAAGAGACCCAGTACTTC. Protein sequence: CAGGQTQETQYF.

The chain couples TRBV20-1 to TRBJ2-2; D uncertain. The V end was cut by 7 bases, the J end by 4 bases, with 7 bases between. Per the germline V gene, CDR1 is DFQATT and CDR2 is SNEGSKA (reference sequence). This CDR3 is 11 amino acids long. Here the CDR3 DNA reads TGCAGTGTCGCCGGCACCGGGGAGCTGTTTTTT. It is translated as CSVAGTGELFF.

The CDR3 DNA sequence: TGTGCCAGCAGCTTAGATGGGCCGGGTCCGAACACTGAAGCTTTCTTT. Translating it yields CASSLDGPGPNTEAFF. This chain links TRBV7-9 with TRBJ1-1, with D uncertain. The CDR3 loop spans 16 amino acids. V was clipped by 1 base and J by 1 base, with 13 bases between them. Germline CDR1 and CDR2: SEHNR and FQNEAQ (reference sequence). Using reference TRBV7-9 and TRBJ1-1 for the parts outside the CDR3, the full variable domain is DTGVSQNPRHKITKRGQNVTFRCDPISEHNRLYWYRQTLGQGPEFLTYFQNEAQLEKSRLLSDRFSAERPKGSFSTLEIQRTEQGDSAMYLCASSLDGPGPNTEAFFGQGTRLTVV.

The chain has TRBV7-9 and TRBJ2-5; TRBD2 agrees at 9 bases. The CDR3 totals 16 residues. Germline lookup yields CDR1 SEHNR and CDR2 FQNEAQ (reference sequence). V lost 2 bases, J lost 5 bases, and 9 bases stayed unmatched. CDR3 sequence (DNA): TGTGCCAGCAGCTTACCGTCGACTAGCGGCGAGGAGACCCAGTACTTC. Amino acid sequence: CASSLPSTSGEETQYF.

This chain links TRBV4-1 with TRBJ1-4; the D gene is possibly TRBD1 (5 bases). Looked up from germline, CDR1 is MGHRA and CDR2 is YSYEKL. This CDR3 spans 15 amino acids. Trimming took off 4 bases at V and 4 bases at J, with 13 bases between the two ends. The CDR3 spells CASSLPGRGNEKLFF. In DNA form, the CDR3 reads TGCGCCAGCAGCCTACCGGGACGGGGTAATGAAAAACTGTTTTTT.

This clone was seen only once. V is TRBV28 and J is TRBJ2-7, with D perhaps TRBD2 (5 bases). CDR3 length equals 14 residues. V was shortened by 7 bases and J by 2 bases, with 15 bases between the two germline ends. Germline V gives CDR1 MDHEN, CDR2 SYDVKM. The CDR3 DNA reads as TGTGCCAGCACCCCCACGGGAAGGCCCTACGAGCAGTACTTC. Amino acids: CASTPTGRPYEQYF.

The chain employs TRBV5-1 and TRBJ1-6; 7 bases match TRBD1. The CDR3 contains 14 residues. After removal of 4 bases from V and 6 bases from J, the junction contained 4 bases not matched to a gene. Germline lookup yields CDR1 SGHRS and CDR2 YFSETQ. The CDR3 DNA reads TGCGCCAGCAGCCCGGGACAGTCTAATTCACCCCTCCACTTT. It specifies CASSPGQSNSPLHF.

The J gene is TRBJ2-3, the V gene TRBV3-1 (or the pseudogene TRBV3-2); TRBD2 is a possible D gene (7 bases). Looked up from germline, CDR1 is LGHDT and CDR2 is YNNKEL (reference sequence). The CDR3 has 15 amino acids. Trimming cost V 5 bases and J 0 bases, with 12 bases left between them. The CDR3 is CASSRGGPSTDTQYF. CDR3 nucleotides: TGTGCCAGCAGCAGGGGGGGTCCCAGCACAGATACGCAGTATTTT.

This rearrangement joins TRBV18 to TRBJ2-7; the D is unclear. V dropped 2 bases and J dropped 3 bases, with 8 bases sitting between them. CDR3 length equals 13 residues. Looked up from germline, CDR1 is KGHSH and CDR2 is LQKENI. In nucleotides, the CDR3 is TGTGCCAGCTCACCAGGCCAGAACTACGAGCAGTACTTC. This translates into CASSPGQNYEQYF.

CDR3: CASSLVLENYGYTF. The CDR3 DNA sequence: TGTGCCAGCAGCTTGGTCTTAGAGAACTATGGCTACACCTTC. This chain uses TRBV5-8 with TRBJ1-2; D unclear. V lost 0 bases and J lost 2, with 8 bases in between. CDR1 is SGHTS and CDR2 is YDEGEE in the germline V gene. The CDR3 spans 14 residues.

The rearrangement uses TRBV12-3 or TRBV12-4 and TRBJ2-3; D is ambiguous. V lost 1 base and J 8 bases, leaving 7 bases between the germline ends. The CDR3 totals 12 residues. CDR3 protein: CASSLDQATQYF. The CDR3 DNA is TGTGCCAGCAGTTTAGACCAGGCTACGCAGTATTTT.

The chain has TRBV28 and TRBJ1-2, with D perhaps TRBD1 (5 bases). Germline CDR1 reads MDHEN; CDR2 reads SYDVKM. The CDR3 totals 14 residues. V lost 5 bases and J lost 6, with 16 bases in between. The CDR3 spells CASSHLGAEDGYTF. As DNA, the CDR3 is TGTGCCAGCAGTCACCTAGGGGCCGAGGATGGCTACACCTTC.

This clone has a single count. The rearrangement links TRBV3-1 (or the pseudogene TRBV3-2) to TRBJ2-1; a possible D gene is TRBD1 (5 bases). Germline values: CDR1 LGHDT, CDR2 YNNKEL (reference sequence). V gave up 2 bases and J gave up 5 bases, with 16 bases separating them. The CDR3 is made up of 16 amino acids. The DNA of the CDR3 is TGTGCCAGCAGCCAACACTCCGCCAGACAGAACAATGAGCAGTTCTTC. Translation: CASSQHSARQNNEQFF.

V usage is TRBV4-3 and J usage is TRBJ2-1; possible D gene TRBD2, 6 bases. The germline gives CDR1 LGHNA, CDR2 YSLEER. This CDR3 spans 17 amino acids. The ends were cut back, 0 bases at V and 2 bases at J, with 14 bases in the middle. CDR3 in amino acids: CASSQDLNGSPYNEQFF. The CDR3 DNA follows: TGCGCCAGCAGCCAAGATCTCAACGGGAGTCCCTACAATGAGCAGTTCTTC.

J is TRBJ1-1 and V is TRBV5-4, with TRBD1 matching 8 bases. This CDR3 has 15 residues. With 4 bases clipped from V and 1 base from J, the junction kept 6 bases outside the gene matches. CDR1 and CDR2 from the germline V gene are SGHNT and YYREEE (reference sequence). CDR3 nucleotide sequence: TGTGCCAGCAGCCCGACAGGGGCCGGGAACACTGAAGCTTTCTTT. This sequence encodes CASSPTGAGNTEAFF.

The chain has TRBV7-2 and TRBJ1-1; TRBD1 matches 8 bases. The germline V gene encodes CDR1 SGHTA and CDR2 FQGNSA. V shed 5 bases and J 1 base; nucleotides not matched to a gene: 3. The CDR3 runs to 14 residues. CDR3: CASSAGGANTEAFF. As DNA, the CDR3 is TGTGCCAGCAGCGCAGGGGGCGCGAACACTGAAGCTTTCTTT.

The chain joins TRBV28 to TRBJ2-1; D possibly corresponds to TRBD2 (5 bases). Trimming cost V 1 base and J 1 base, with 8 bases left between them. Germline lookup yields CDR1 MDHEN and CDR2 SYDVKM. CDR3 length equals 15 residues. The CDR3 sequence: CASSLSPGSYNEQFF. The CDR3 coding sequence is TGTGCCAGCAGTTTATCTCCGGGATCCTACAATGAGCAGTTCTTC.

The V call is TRBV2, the J call TRBJ2-3, with D tentatively TRBD2 (5 bases). Germline CDR1 reads SNHLY; CDR2 reads FYNNEI. This CDR3 is 15 amino acids long. Trimming took off 8 bases at V and 4 bases at J, with 19 bases between the two ends. This CDR3 is CASRKRAPGPDTQYF. CDR3 sequence (DNA): TGTGCCAGCCGGAAGAGGGCCCCAGGTCCAGATACGCAGTATTTT.

The chain uses TRBV3-1 (or the pseudogene TRBV3-2) and TRBJ2-3; 9 bases line up with TRBD1. The germline V gene encodes CDR1 LGHDT and CDR2 YNNKEL (reference sequence). CDR3 length: 17 amino acids. The trim removed 0 bases at V and 5 bases at J, leaving 9 bases unmatched. CDR3: CASSQDRTGQGLDTQYF. In nucleotides, the CDR3 is TGTGCCAGCAGCCAAGATCGGACTGGACAGGGGTTAGATACGCAGTATTTT.

The chain links TRBV30 to TRBJ2-7; 10 bases fit TRBD2. This CDR3 spans 14 amino acids. Trimming took 4 bases from V and 2 from J; bases not matched to a gene: 5. Per the germline V gene, CDR1 is GTSNPN and CDR2 is SVGIG (reference sequence). This chain's CDR3 is CAWTRTSGPYEQYF. The DNA for the CDR3 is TGTGCCTGGACCCGGACTAGCGGACCCTACGAGCAGTACTTC.

In its sample, this clone was seen a few times. The chain is built from TRBV5-5 and TRBJ2-5, with 9 bases matching TRBD2. With V trimmed by 0 bases and J by 3 bases, 9 bases remained unmatched. Germline V CDR1 and CDR2: SGHKS, YYEKEE (reference sequence). The CDR3 is 17 amino acids. CDR3 loop: CASSLVASGTNEETQYF. DNA of the CDR3: TGTGCCAGCAGCTTGGTGGCTAGCGGGACCAACGAAGAGACCCAGTACTTC.